This T cell receptor beta chain derives from a study of T cell changes during pregnancy in multiple sclerosis. The protocol was immunoSEQ multiplex PCR, while the TCRdb copy is restricted to in-frame clones and leaves out a portion. The sample holds 40,000 to 60,000 clones, almost 95% seen once. The CDR3 runs 14 residues. Germline V gene lookup returns CDR1 SGHNT and CDR2 YYREEE (reference sequence). V was clipped by 2 bases and J by 4 bases; unmatched bases: 3. This chain joins TRBV5-4 and TRBJ2-5; the match to TRBD1 covers 9 bases. This clonotype was obtained from a female donor with multiple sclerosis, enrolled in a pregnancy study. This material consisted of CD4+ T cells from peripheral blood mononuclear cells, taken in the third trimester of pregnancy. CDR3 nucleotides: TGTGCCAGCAGCTTACAGGGGGCTCGAGAGACCCAGTACTTC. Translated, it gives CASSLQGARETQYF.